A single T cell receptor (beta chain) is shown here with its context. Its antigen remains unknown. V shed 5 bases and J 8 bases; nucleotides not matched to a gene: 6. The CDR3 length is 15 residues. Germline lookup yields CDR1 SGHRS and CDR2 YFSETQ. With iRepertoire HTBI primers and Arm-PCR of CDR3 regions, TCR beta libraries were built. TCRdb reprocessed the multiplex PCR reads via MiXCR and lists one record per CDR3 protein. The sample shows a few hundred thousand distinct CDR3 sequences, 16% of them seen only once. Time point indicated: newly diagnosed GD, antithyroid drugs for less than 3 months. From PBMCs, RNA was extracted and then used to make the TCR library. This specimen belongs to a study of regulatory T cells in long-lasting Graves disease. The study, taken as a whole, reports: TCR diversity in persistent Graves' patients was below that of newly diagnosed ones. More public clonotypes were shared by persistent patients (around 2,600) than by new patients (roughly 930).

The same data also went into a second study, on T cells in Graves' hyperthyroidism and ophthalmopathy. From that second work: Uncontrolled infection, other autoimmune disease, pregnancy and lactation each barred patients from inclusion. TCR CDR3 underwent first-round RT-PCR with the HTBI primer set.

The receptor was derived from a woman aged 18 to 35 with Graves disease. Specimen: peripheral blood mononuclear cells (PBMCs), collected at new diagnosis, from a patient treated with antithyroid drugs. The V and J genes are TRBV5-1 and TRBJ2-1; TRBD2 matches at 14 bases. The CDR3 DNA reads as TGCGCCAGCAGAGAGACTAGCGGGAGGGTTGATGAGCAGTTCTTC. This gives the protein CASRETSGRVDEQFF. The full variable domain, in which reference TRBV5-1 and TRBJ2-1 provide the parts outside the CDR3, is KAGVTQTPRYLIKTRGQQVTLSCSPISGHRSVSWYQQTPGQGLQFLFEYFSETQRNKGNFPGRFSGRQFSNSRSEMNVSTLELGDSALYLCASRETSGRVDEQFFGPGTRLTVL.